This TCR beta chain was sequenced in a study of neoadjuvant anti-PD-1 for oral cavity cancer. The wider study: Before surgery, most patients got three to four biweekly 3 mg/kg nivolumab doses.

Profiled with immunoSEQ multiplex PCR; TCRdb holds only in-frame clones, not every one. The data hold around 16,000 clones, with roughly 69% observed a single time. Cohort: HPV-negative, locally advanced oral cavity squamous cell carcinoma patients. V lost 3 bases and J lost 5; bases outside the gene matches: 6. Germline V CDR1 and CDR2: SEHNR, FQNEAQ (reference sequence). The CDR3 runs to 17 residues. The sequenced sample was PBMCs, obtained before nivolumab (anti-PD-1) treatment. The rearrangement uses TRBV7-9 and TRBJ2-5, with 16 bases aligning to TRBD2. The receptor was derived from a person between 35 and 79 years old with oral cavity squamous cell carcinoma. CDR3 protein: CASSFAGTSGRVETQYF. CDR3 DNA sequence: TGTGCCAGCAGCTTCGCCGGGACTAGCGGGAGGGTTGAGACCCAGTACTTC. Full variable domain (missing parts from reference TRBV7-9 and TRBJ2-5): DTGVSQNPRHKITKRGQNVTFRCDPISEHNRLYWYRQTLGQGPEFLTYFQNEAQLEKSRLLSDRFSAERPKGSFSTLEIQRTEQGDSAMYLCASSFAGTSGRVETQYFGPGTRLLVL.